This TCR beta chain was identified in a study of post-analysis software for immune sequencing data. About the research overall: The patients showed relapsing-remitting, secondary progressive and progressive-relapsing multiple sclerosis courses. Broader study findings: Patients showed TRBV5-6, TRBV5-1 and TRBV20-1 among a few TRBV segments more frequent than in controls. In multiple sclerosis, normalized Chao1 diversity was significantly below that of controls.

Concerning this clonotype: As yet, its antigen is unknown.

The V and J ends lost 6 bases and 3 bases, in that order; junction bases with no gene match: 11. The CDR3 covers 15 residues. Germline V gene lookup returns CDR1 DFQATT and CDR2 SNEGSKA (reference sequence). The TCR beta cDNA libraries carried unique molecular identifiers. The authors obtained 500,000 or so cDNA molecules from around 1 to 9.1 million T cells. TCRdb itself ran the PCR reads through MiXCR, one entry per CDR3 protein. This sample has about 400,000 distinct CDR3 sequences, with 30% to 45% found just once. Sequencing was performed on blood. The chain joins TRBV20-1 to TRBJ1-1; 9 positions agree with TRBD1. This clonotype originated in a girl aged 5-17 years with multiple sclerosis. The CDR3 loop is CSASRTGVRYTEAFF. The CDR3 DNA reads TGCAGTGCCTCCAGGACAGGGGTTCGGTACACTGAAGCTTTCTTT.